This record concerns one T cell receptor (beta chain) sequence. Its antigen is unidentified. Primers used in a second PCR of roughly 6 to 12 cycles were a sample-barcoded 5' primer and a J-beta primer mix. Each of the cDNA molecules was tagged by a template-switch adaptor with 12 random nucleotides. MiXCR was run by TCRdb on the 5' RACE reads, yielding one entry per CDR3 protein. This table has some 700,000 distinct CDR3 sequences, approximately 43% appearing once. The sample is drawn from a study of blood T cells in healthy people across ages. General study results and limits: Aged donors had fewer naive CD4+ cells and lower diversity than long-lived donors. Naive T cell percentage and TCR beta diversity correlated strongly.

This CDR3 region has 12 residues. CDR1 is SQVTM and CDR2 is ANQGSEA in the germline V gene. V was clipped by 7 bases and J by 2 bases, with 11 bases between them. The chain combines TRBV29-1 with TRBJ1-2; D call uncertain. This TCR was sampled from a woman aged 55-69 years in good health. The sequenced sample was blood. The CDR3: CSASDLNYGYTF. The CDR3 DNA sequence: TGCAGCGCCTCCGATCTAAACTATGGCTACACCTTC.